These 16 T cell receptor beta chains were sequenced from one sample in a study of OX40 agonist ivuxolimab in advanced cancers. Only in-frame clones appear in the TCRdb table, and some are missing; sequencing was by immunoSEQ multiplex PCR. The sample contains 65,000 or so clones, 86% of which appear only once. Sequencing was performed on CD4+ or CD8+ T cells sorted from blood, taken in a trial of the OX40 agonist ivuxolimab. All receptors come from an adult with an advanced solid tumor such as melanoma, head and neck, liver or kidney cancer.

The chain links TRBV6-1 to TRBJ2-3; D is unresolved. Trimming took off 6 bases at V and 0 bases at J, with 13 bases between the two ends. The germline V gene encodes CDR1 MNHNS and CDR2 SASEGT. The CDR3 is made up of 15 amino acids. The CDR3 sequence is CASSFPVASTDTQYF. Here the CDR3 DNA reads TGTGCCAGCAGCTTCCCAGTCGCTAGCACAGATACGCAGTATTTT.

The chain has TRBV9 and TRBJ2-3; possibly TRBD2 for D (6 bases). This CDR3 comprises 16 residues. With 1 base removed from V and 1 base from J, the gap between germline ends came to 13 bases. Germline assignment: CDR1 SGDLS and CDR2 YYNGEE. The CDR3 nucleotides read TGTGCCAGCAGCGTAACCGGGGGTTCCCGCACAGATACGCAGTATTTT. Translating it yields CASSVTGGSRTDTQYF.

A few counts support this clone. The chain uses TRBV29-1 and TRBJ2-7; D is possibly TRBD1 or TRBD2 (5 bases each). This CDR3 region has 11 residues. The germline V gene encodes CDR1 SQVTM and CDR2 ANQGSEA. Trimming removed 4 bases from V and 9 bases from J, with 13 bases in between. The CDR3 loop reads CSVGDDAGQYF. CDR3 coding DNA: TGCAGCGTTGGGGACGACGCTGGGCAGTACTTC.

This clone was recorded a few times. The chain couples TRBV5-1 to TRBJ2-6; D is possibly TRBD2 (6 bases). V was cut by 4 bases and J by 2 bases, with 16 bases left in between. The CDR3 is 17 residues long. Germline V gene sequence: CDR1 SGHRS, CDR2 YFSETQ. The CDR3 DNA sequence: TGCGCCAGCAGCCCCTCGGGGGTAGGGGCTGGGGCCAACGTCCTGACTTTC. The encoded protein is CASSPSGVGAGANVLTF.

The chain is built from TRBV6-6 and TRBJ1-5; tentatively, D is TRBD1 (5 bases). V was pared by 6 bases and J by 1 base, with 13 bases between. This CDR3 is built from 15 residues. CDR1 is MNHNY and CDR2 is SVGAGI in the germline V gene (reference sequence). CDR3 in DNA: TGTGCCAGCAGCCCCAGGGTATCGAGCAATCAGCCCCAGCATTTT. Residues: CASSPRVSSNQPQHF.

J is TRBJ1-6 and V is TRBV7-9, with 9 bases identical to TRBD1. Germline CDR1 and CDR2: SEHNR and FQNEAQ (reference sequence). The CDR3 consists of 15 residues. V trimming: 5 bases; J trimming: 8 bases; junction bases outside the gene matches: 7. CDR3 amino acids: CASSLRQGGDSPLHF. CDR3 sequence (DNA): TGTGCCAGCAGCCTTAGACAGGGGGGAGATTCACCCCTCCACTTT. The complete variable domain, with remaining parts taken from reference TRBV7-9 and TRBJ1-6, reads DTGVSQNPRHKITKRGQNVTFRCDPISEHNRLYWYRQTLGQGPEFLTYFQNEAQLEKSRLLSDRFSAERPKGSFSTLEIQRTEQGDSAMYLCASSLRQGGDSPLHFGNGTRLTVT.

The chain couples TRBV7-9 to TRBJ1-2; D might be TRBD1 (5 bases). V was trimmed by 5 bases and J by 3 bases, leaving 16 bases between them. The CDR3 length is 15 residues. The germline V gene encodes CDR1 SEHNR and CDR2 FQNEAQ (reference sequence). The DNA of the CDR3 is TGTGCCAGCAGCGGGGACCTGGGAAGCGACTATGGCTACACCTTC. Translated, it gives CASSGDLGSDYGYTF.

The rearrangement joins TRBV5-1 to TRBJ1-2; 7 nucleotides agree with TRBD1. J was trimmed by 1 base and V by 3 bases; bases with no gene match: 9. CDR1 and CDR2 from the germline V gene are SGHRS and YFSETQ. The CDR3 length is 16 residues. CDR3 coding DNA: TGCGCCAGCAGCTCGGGGGGGACAGTTGTTAACTATGGCTACACCTTC. It yields the protein CASSSGGTVVNYGYTF.

This clone was seen only a few times. J is TRBJ2-3 and V is TRBV2; possibly TRBD1 for D (5 bases). Trimming took off 2 bases at V and 3 bases at J, with 12 bases between the two ends. Germline V gives CDR1 SNHLY, CDR2 FYNNEI. The CDR3 consists of 15 residues. CDR3 region: CASSERAGHTDTQYF. In DNA form, the CDR3 reads TGTGCCAGCAGTGAAAGGGCAGGGCATACAGATACGCAGTATTTT.

The genes are TRBV7-2 and TRBJ2-6; the D is unclear. V lost 1 base and J lost 3, with 7 bases in between. CDR1 SGHTA and CDR2 FQGNSA come from the germline V gene. The CDR3 has 15 amino acids. The CDR3: CASSLVGDGANVLTF. The CDR3 DNA is TGTGCCAGCAGCTTAGTTGGGGATGGGGCCAACGTCCTGACTTTC.

This clone was recorded once. The chain joins TRBV5-6 to TRBJ1-5, with 11 bases aligning to TRBD1. From germline, CDR1 is SGHDT and CDR2 YYEEEE. The CDR3 totals 16 residues. After removal of 4 bases from V and 7 bases from J, the junction contained 10 bases not matched to a gene. DNA of the CDR3: TGTGCCAGCAGCCGGGGGGACAGGGGGTTAAGACAGCCCCAGCATTTT. Residues: CASSRGDRGLRQPQHF.

The rearrangement joins TRBV5-4 to TRBJ2-5; 9 nucleotides line up with TRBD1. The J segment lost 2 bases and the V segment lost 6 bases, leaving 8 bases of the junction unmatched. The CDR3 length is 15 residues. Germline V gene lookup returns CDR1 SGHNT and CDR2 YYREEE (reference sequence). The CDR3 nucleotides are TGTGCCAGCACCAATAGACAGGGGGGGCAAGAGACCCAGTACTTC. This encodes CASTNRQGGQETQYF.

The V gene is TRBV7-2, the J gene TRBJ2-2, with D perhaps matching TRBD2 (6 bases). With 1 base removed from V and 4 bases from J, the gap between germline ends came to 10 bases. CDR1 and CDR2 (germline): SGHTA, FQGNSA. The CDR3 sequence is 15 residues long. CDR3 in DNA: TGTGCCAGCAGCTTAGTCCCTAGCGTCACCGGGGAGCTGTTTTTT. Its translation is CASSLVPSVTGELFF.

A remark on this clone: At one of its ends the junction is not consistent with the germline gene, which may arise from a read error. In the same sample, other DNA sequences code for this CDR3. The CDR3 nucleotides read TGCGCCAGCAGTTCAGACACAGGGTTACCCCTCCACTTT. This translates into CASSSDTGLPLHF. The chain recombines TRBV27 with TRBJ1-6; possible D gene TRBD1, 6 bases. Germline-derived CDR1 and CDR2 are MNHEY and SMNVEV (reference sequence). The CDR3 length is 13 residues.

The chain couples TRBV4-1 to TRBJ2-5; 11 nucleotides match TRBD2. V shed 0 bases, J shed 5 bases, and the junction held 11 bases outside the gene matches. CDR3 size: 18 residues. Per the germline V gene, CDR1 is MGHRA and CDR2 is YSYEKL. CDR3 in DNA: TGCGCCAGCAGCCAAGAGTGGGCTAGCGGGGGGCCGATGGAGACCCAGTACTTC. Translating it yields CASSQEWASGGPMETQYF.

The V gene is TRBV19, the J gene TRBJ1-5; D unclear. The CDR3 contains 12 residues. The germline V gene encodes CDR1 LNHDA and CDR2 SQIVND (reference sequence). Trimming left V 6 bases short and J 5 bases short, with 8 bases between. The CDR3 region has the DNA TGTGCCAGTAGCCGTTGGGATCAGCCCCAGCATTTT. Amino acids: CASSRWDQPQHF. Based on the CDR3 plus reference TRBV19 and TRBJ1-5, the full variable domain is DGGITQSPKYLFRKEGQNVTLSCEQNLNHDAMYWYRQDPGQGLRLIYYSQIVNDFQKGDIAEGYSVSREKKESFPLTVTSAQKNPTAFYLCASSRWDQPQHFGDGTRLSIL.